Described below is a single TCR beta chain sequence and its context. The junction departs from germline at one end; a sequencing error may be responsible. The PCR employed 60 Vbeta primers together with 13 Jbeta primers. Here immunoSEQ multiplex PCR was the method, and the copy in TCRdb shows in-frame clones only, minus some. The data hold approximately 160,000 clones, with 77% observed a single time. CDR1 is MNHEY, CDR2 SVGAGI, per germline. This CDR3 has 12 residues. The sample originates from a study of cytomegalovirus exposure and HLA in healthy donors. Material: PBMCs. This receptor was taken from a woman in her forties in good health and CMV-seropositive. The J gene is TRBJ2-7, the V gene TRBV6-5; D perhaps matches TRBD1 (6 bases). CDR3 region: CASSYQSRQANF. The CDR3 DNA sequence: TGTGCCAGCAGTTATCAATCGAGACAGGCAAACTTC.